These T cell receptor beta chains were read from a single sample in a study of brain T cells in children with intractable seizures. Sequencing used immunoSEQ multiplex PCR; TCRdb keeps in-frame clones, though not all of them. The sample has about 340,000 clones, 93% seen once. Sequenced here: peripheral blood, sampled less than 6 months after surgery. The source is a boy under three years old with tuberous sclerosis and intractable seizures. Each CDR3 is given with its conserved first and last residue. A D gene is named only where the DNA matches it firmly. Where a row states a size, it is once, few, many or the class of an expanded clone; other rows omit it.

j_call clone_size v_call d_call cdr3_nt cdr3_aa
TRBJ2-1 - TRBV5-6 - TGTGCCAGCAGCTTGGGGAATGAGCAGTTCTTC CASSLGNEQFF
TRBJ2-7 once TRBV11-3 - TGTGCCAGCAGCTTAGGTCTCGCCTCCTACGAGCAGTACTTC CASSLGLASYEQYF
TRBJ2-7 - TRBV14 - TGTGCCAGCAGCCAAGTGACGGCCGTGTTCTACGAGCAGTACTTC CASSQVTAVFYEQYF
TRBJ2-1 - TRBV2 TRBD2 TGTGCCAGCAGTGTGTCTAGCGGGGGCAATGAGCAGTTCTTC CASSVSSGGNEQFF
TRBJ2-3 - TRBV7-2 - TGTGCCAGCAGCAAAGATATCGGGGCAGATACGCAGTATTTT CASSKDIGADTQYF
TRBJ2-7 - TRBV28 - TGTGCCAGCAGTAATGGGGGGTCCTACGAGCAGTACTTC CASSNGGSYEQYF
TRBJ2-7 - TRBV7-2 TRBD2 TGTGCCAGCAGTATAAGCGGCGGGAGCGAGCAGTACTTC CASSISGGSEQYF
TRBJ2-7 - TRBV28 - TGTGCCAGCAGTGTTCACGAGCAGTACTTC CASSVHEQYF
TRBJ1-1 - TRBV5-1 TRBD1 TGCGCCAGCAGCTCTGGAGTCCCGGGACAGGGAGATGGAGCTTTCTTT CASSSGVPGQGDGAFF
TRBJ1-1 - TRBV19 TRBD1 TGTGCCAGTAACCCAGGGGGGACTGAAGCTTTCTTT CASNPGGTEAFF
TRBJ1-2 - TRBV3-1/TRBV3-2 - TGTGCCAGCAGCCCCTATGAGGGGGGGAACTATGGCTACACCTTC CASSPYEGGNYGYTF
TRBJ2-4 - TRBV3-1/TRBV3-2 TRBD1 TGTGCCAGCAGCCCTGGGACAGGGAAAAACATTCAGTACTTC CASSPGTGKNIQYF
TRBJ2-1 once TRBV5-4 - TGTGCCAGCAGCTGGAGGGGGAATGAGCAGTTCTTC CASSWRGNEQFF
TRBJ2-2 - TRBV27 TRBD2 TGTGCCAGCAGAAGAGTAGCGGGGGGGAGGAACACCGGGGAGCTGTTTTTT CASRRVAGGRNTGELFF
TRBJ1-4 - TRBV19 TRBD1 TGTGCCAGTAGTACGACAGGGGGTGGCGAAAAACTGTTTTTT CASSTTGGGEKLFF
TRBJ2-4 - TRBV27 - TGTGCCAGCTCCACCGGACAGATCGAAAACATTCAGTACTTC CASSTGQIENIQYF
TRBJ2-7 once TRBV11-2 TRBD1 TGTGCCAGCAGCTTAGCAGGGGGCTATAAGCAGTACTTC CASSLAGGYKQYF
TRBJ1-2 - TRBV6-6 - TGTGCCAGCAGCCCGGGCCACAGCGATCGCTACACCTTC CASSPGHSDRYTF
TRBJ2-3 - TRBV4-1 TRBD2 TGCGCCAGCAGCCAAACTAGCGGGGGGGCTCAGGGTACGCAGTATTTT CASSQTSGGAQGTQYF
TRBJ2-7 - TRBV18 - TGTGCCAGCTCACCCAACACCCTCTACGAGCAGTACTTC CASSPNTLYEQYF
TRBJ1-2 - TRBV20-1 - TGCAGTGGGGGGTTTGGCTACACCTTC CSGGFGYTF
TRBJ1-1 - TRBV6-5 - TGTGCCAGCAGCCCGGGGGTCACTGAAGCTTTCTTT CASSPGVTEAFF
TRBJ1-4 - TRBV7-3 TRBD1 TGTGCCAGCAGCTTAAAACTGTCGGTCGGTTGGACAGGGTCTCCTGGGGATAATGAAAAACTGTTTTTT CASSLKLSVGWTGSPGDNEKLFF
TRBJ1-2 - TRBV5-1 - TGCGCCAGCAGCCCATCAGACACCTCCTATGGCTACACCTTC CASSPSDTSYGYTF
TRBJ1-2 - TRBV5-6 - TGTGCCAGCAGCTTGGAACCCAGAGCTAACTATGGCTACACCTTC CASSLEPRANYGYTF
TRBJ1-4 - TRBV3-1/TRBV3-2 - TGTGCCAGCAAGGGGGGGGACGAAAAACTGTTTTTT CASKGGDEKLFF